A single sample is the source of the 6 T cell receptor beta chains below, sequenced in a study of blood T cell repertoires in COVID-19 (dated by TCRdb to the early 2020s). Receptors were amplified or captured by the immunoSEQ multiplex PCR assay. TCRdb provides this immuneACCESS table in a form limited to in-frame rearrangements. Some clones are lacking; in checked studies, under half of them reflect an unresolved V gene, and why the rest are absent is not known. Here the sample has more than 55,000 clones; around 89% occur a single time. The top ten hold 5.5% to 7% of the sample. Material for sequencing was peripheral blood. The receptors come from a woman in her sixties or seventies with acute or convalescent COVID-19.

V is TRBV29-1 and J is TRBJ2-7, with TRBD2 matching over 7 bases. CDR3 size: 12 residues. V lost 5 bases, J lost 7 bases, and 8 bases stayed unmatched. Germline loops: CDR1 SQVTM, CDR2 ANQGSEA. CDR3 DNA: TGCAGCGTTTTAGGCGGGAGTCTAGAGCAGTACTTC. This translates into CSVLGGSLEQYF.

V is TRBV18 and J is TRBJ2-7; no definite D call. CDR1 KGHSH and CDR2 LQKENI come from the germline V gene. V lost 6 bases to trimming and J lost 0 bases, with 12 bases between them. The CDR3 runs 14 residues. CDR3 amino acids: CASSPYSTSYEQYF. CDR3 nucleotide sequence: TGTGCCAGCTCTCCATACAGCACCTCCTACGAGCAGTACTTC.

The V gene is TRBV5-4, the J gene TRBJ2-3; 7 nucleotides align to TRBD2. V trimming: 2 bases; J trimming: 0 bases; junction bases outside the gene matches: 12. Germline V lookup: CDR1 SGHNT, CDR2 YYREEE (reference sequence). The CDR3 sequence is 18 residues long. The CDR3 DNA reads as TGTGCCAGCAGCTTAAACGAGCGGGATCTTATTAGCACAGATACGCAGTATTTT. The encoded protein is CASSLNERDLISTDTQYF.

This chain links TRBV6-6 with TRBJ1-5, with D possibly matching TRBD1 (6 bases). V was cut by 4 bases and J by 4 bases, with 14 bases left in between. The CDR3 is 15 amino acids. CDR1 MNHNY and CDR2 SVGAGI come from the germline V gene (reference sequence). This chain's CDR3 is CASSSTGIRNQPQHF. The DNA of the CDR3 is TGTGCCAGCAGTTCCACAGGGATAAGGAATCAGCCCCAGCATTTT.

This chain uses TRBV6-5 with TRBJ2-7, with TRBD1 identical over 7 bases. CDR1 and CDR2 from the germline V gene are MNHEY and SVGAGI. The CDR3 contains 14 residues. Trimming removed 4 bases from V and 3 bases from J; junction bases left unmatched: 6. This CDR3 is CASSSPGQNYEQYF. The CDR3 DNA sequence: TGTGCCAGCAGTTCCCCGGGACAGAACTACGAGCAGTACTTC.

The J gene is TRBJ1-2, the V gene TRBV9; a possible D gene is TRBD1 (5 bases). Per germline, CDR1 SGDLS and CDR2 YYNGEE. The CDR3 has 10 residues. V was trimmed by 7 bases and J by 6 bases, leaving 7 bases between them. The CDR3 DNA follows: TGTGCCAGCGGGGGGAATGGCTACACCTTC. This codes for CASGGNGYTF.